This record concerns one T cell receptor beta chain sequence. No antigen is known for it. These data belong to a study of blood T cells in healthy people across ages. Overall study context: Researchers report that template switching captured about one barcoded beta molecule per two T cells.

Combining a sample-barcoded 5' primer with a J-beta primer mix, a second PCR ran for roughly 7 to 12 cycles. TCRdb re-called the 5' RACE reads through MiXCR, storing one row per CDR3 protein. This sample has some 1,800,000 distinct CDR3 sequences; about 39% occur once, and the top ten carry about 23%. CDR1 and CDR2 from the germline V gene are SGHTA and FQGNSA. V dropped 1 base and J dropped 6 bases, with 10 bases sitting between them. The CDR3 totals 13 residues. General study findings and limits: There was no known CMV status for donors, so expanded clonotype changes were possibly confounded. Unsorted PBMCs prevented conclusive naive versus antigen-experienced comparison. More naive CD4+ cells and higher diversity marked long-lived donors relative to aged donors.

This clonotype originated in a human donor in good health. Sequenced sample: blood. The V and J genes are TRBV7-2 and TRBJ2-7; possibly TRBD2 for D (5 bases). The CDR3 nucleotides read TGTGCCAGCAGCTTAGAGAGGGAAGGCGAGCAGTACTTC. This encodes CASSLEREGEQYF.